Sequencing of this TCR beta chain was carried out in a study of blood T cell repertoires in COVID-19 (dated by TCRdb to 2020 to 2021). At the level of the whole study: The collaborator samples originated in the United States, Italy and Spain and spanned the acute and convalescent phases of COVID-19. The material from the prospective study consisted of cDNA or gDNA derived from T cells, B-cell-depleted T cells, or PBMCs. The dataset comprised deeply sampled blood TCRbeta repertoires from subjects exposed to, actively infected with, or recovered from COVID-19. The repertoires were made available in a free public database intended to serve as a resource for research on the immune response to SARS-CoV-2. Samples were obtained from the ongoing ImmuneRACE study (first 160 participants) and from roughly 1,300 subjects provided by 6 global collaborators. Nearly every sample came with metadata listing a de-identified subject ID, COVID-19 status, age in years and sex. HLA class I and class II types, where available, came from metadata supplied by the sample provider rather than from assay-based typing. Overall results and qualifications from the work: The amount of clinical and demographic metadata varied by source and participant and was provided uncurated.

The immunoSEQ Assay, a bias-controlled multiplex PCR, was used to amplify TCRbeta CDR3 regions from genomic DNA. In the source study's methods: Within the assay, amplification of reference gene primers was used to estimate how many nucleated cells each sample contained. Sequence reads were collapsed and filtered to measure the absolute abundance of every unique TCRbeta CDR3 rearrangement. For each sample, productive Simpson clonality was calculated as the square root of Simpson's diversity index across productive rearrangements. TCRdb took this table from immuneACCESS and kept in-frame rearrangements with V and J called. Such tables lack part of the clones; where checked against another copy, unresolved V genes explain under half of the gap, and the rest is unexplained. Clone size and V and J calls were adopted from that table, with D and trimming inferred from the DNA. The sample table holds 110,000 or so clones, of which about nine tenths were seen once. 2% to 2.5% of the sample belongs to the ten largest clones.

Of note for this clone: The antigen this receptor binds is unknown. Base qualities are not recorded, but no much larger clone differs from it by a single base.

The collaborating institutions used their own protocols to collect whole blood in K2EDTA tubes. For TCRbeta analysis, collaborator samples were shipped as frozen whole blood, as isolated PBMCs, or as DNA extracted from either sample type. Material: peripheral blood. This receptor was obtained from a human donor in a cohort sampled during active COVID-19.

The CDR3 reads as follows: CATRGLAGDVRSEELFF. The DNA sequence is given as TGTGCCACCAGGGGACTAGCGGGAGATGTTAGAAGTGAGGAGCTGTTTTTT. The chain is made from TRBV24-1 and TRBJ2-2, with 14 central nucleotides matching TRBD2. At the junction V is shortened by 7 bases and J by 10 bases; bases outside the gene matches: 13. Inclusive of the bounding cysteine and phenylalanine, the CDR3 is 17 residues long. CDR3 DNA is the only sequence kept; it has 51 bases, read in frame from the first base. In the germline V gene, CDR1 corresponds to KGHDR and CDR2 to SFDVKD.